The 16 T cell receptor beta chains in this list originate from one sample, sequenced in a study of graft-versus-host responses after intestinal transplantation. Using immunoSEQ multiplex PCR, the repertoire was profiled, and TCRdb retains in-frame clones only, with some absent. The data show approximately 74,000 clones, roughly 90% seen once. Material: PBMCs, obtained 98 days after intestinal transplantation. The source of these receptors is a human patient who received an intestinal transplant, so some T cells may come from the graft donor.

The genes are TRBV7-6 and TRBJ2-7; D remains unclear. Trimming removed 2 bases from V and 3 bases from J, with 2 bases in between. Germline CDR1 is SGHVS and CDR2 is FNYEAQ. The CDR3 is made up of 11 amino acids. CDR3 region: CASSLNYEQYF. The CDR3 DNA is TGTGCCAGCAGCTTAAACTACGAGCAGTACTTC.

This chain joins TRBV30 and TRBJ2-5, with TRBD2 matching 11 bases. This CDR3 is 15 amino acids long. The junction had 7 bases not matched to a gene; V was cut back by 1 base and J by 6 bases. Germline CDR1 GTSNPN, CDR2 SVGIG (reference sequence). Here the CDR3 reads CAWSDGLAGGKTQYF. The DNA of the CDR3 is TGTGCCTGGAGTGACGGGCTAGCGGGAGGCAAGACCCAGTACTTC.

This rearrangement joins TRBV10-3 to TRBJ2-1, with D tentatively TRBD2 (6 bases). Germline V gene data show CDR1 as ENHRY and CDR2 as SYGVKD. V was cut by 10 bases and J by 5 bases, with 18 bases left in between. This CDR3 is 14 amino acids long. The CDR3 coding sequence is TGTGCCAGCCTGGGTAGCGGTGGGAACAATGAGCAGTTCTTC. Amino acids: CASLGSGGNNEQFF.

The chain carries TRBV6-1 and TRBJ2-7; no firm D call. The V gene's germline CDR1 is MNHNS and CDR2 SASEGT. The CDR3 is made up of 14 amino acids. With 4 bases removed from V and 0 bases from J, the gap between germline ends came to 10 bases. DNA for the CDR3: TGTGCCAGCAGTGCCTCGACAAGCTCCTACGAGCAGTACTTC. It translates to CASSASTSSYEQYF.

The V call is TRBV4-2, the J call TRBJ1-3, with D maybe TRBD1 (6 bases). The CDR3 is 17 residues long. The V gene's germline CDR1 is LGHNA and CDR2 YNFKEQ. V gave up 1 base and J gave up 2 bases, with 15 bases separating them. The CDR3 DNA is TGTGCCAGCAGCCAAGCGGACCGGGACACTCCTGGAAACACCATATATTTT. Protein product: CASSQADRDTPGNTIYF.

The V call is TRBV28, the J call TRBJ2-1, with D perhaps TRBD1 (5 bases). V lost 2 bases and J lost 8, with 13 bases in between. The germline gives CDR1 MDHEN, CDR2 SYDVKM. The CDR3 is 14 amino acids. CDR3 loop: CASSLAPGFDEQFF. The DNA of the CDR3 is TGTGCCAGCAGTTTAGCCCCAGGGTTCGATGAGCAGTTCTTC. Complete variable domain (other parts from reference TRBV28 and TRBJ2-1): DVKVTQSSRYLVKRTGEKVFLECVQDMDHENMFWYRQDPGLGLRLIYFSYDVKMKEKGDIPEGYSVSREKKERFSLILESASTNQTSMYLCASSLAPGFDEQFFGPGTRLTVL.

This sequence joins TRBV5-1 and TRBJ2-3; TRBD2 matches at 9 bases. J was trimmed by 6 bases and V by 3 bases; bases with no gene match: 5. The CDR3 has 14 amino acids. Per germline, CDR1 SGHRS and CDR2 YFSETQ. Here the CDR3 DNA reads TGCGCCAGCAGCTCGGGACTAGCTCCCGATACGCAGTATTTT. Protein sequence: CASSSGLAPDTQYF.

The V and J genes are TRBV6-1 and TRBJ1-6; D is unclear. This CDR3 region has 14 residues. V was shortened by 5 bases and J by 6 bases, with 11 bases between the two germline ends. CDR1 and CDR2 (germline): MNHNS, SASEGT. The CDR3 DNA sequence: TGTGCCAGCAGTCCAGACACCTTTAATTCACCCCTCCACTTT. It specifies CASSPDTFNSPLHF.

This sequence joins TRBV7-6 and TRBJ1-3; perhaps TRBD1 as D (6 bases). Per germline, CDR1 SGHVS and CDR2 FNYEAQ. The CDR3 runs to 13 residues. Trimming pared 5 bases from V and 7 bases from J, leaving 12 bases between. The CDR3 protein is CASSQRDKNTIYF. CDR3 DNA sequence: TGTGCCAGCAGCCAACGGGACAAGAACACCATATATTTT.

The chain links TRBV6-5 to TRBJ1-2; D not certain. V dropped 7 bases and J dropped 3 bases, with 15 bases sitting between them. The CDR3 spans 14 residues. The germline CDR1 and CDR2 sequences are MNHEY and SVGAGI. The CDR3 DNA is TGTGCCAGCACCCGGGCGTCGCCCGACTATGGCTACACCTTC. Its translation is CASTRASPDYGYTF.

J is TRBJ2-7 and V is TRBV5-6; no clear D. The CDR3 runs to 14 residues. CDR1 SGHDT and CDR2 YYEEEE come from the germline V gene. V was trimmed by 3 bases and J by 1 base, leaving 11 bases between them. In nucleotides, the CDR3 is TGTGCCAGCAGCTCCGCGGTAGGGTCCTACGAGCAGTACTTC. Translated, it gives CASSSAVGSYEQYF.

This chain uses TRBV29-1 with TRBJ2-7, with D unresolved. This CDR3 has 14 amino acids. Deletions cut 6 bases from V and 1 base from J, with 16 bases between. The germline CDR1 and CDR2 sequences are SQVTM and ANQGSEA. As DNA, the CDR3 is TGCAGCGTCGCCCCCAGTGAAACTTCCTACGAGCAGTACTTC. It yields the protein CSVAPSETSYEQYF.

This clone was observed once. The genes are TRBV28 and TRBJ2-1; weak D call: TRBD2 (5 bases). The CDR3 runs to 15 residues. CDR1 MDHEN and CDR2 SYDVKM come from the germline V gene. Trimming cost V 6 bases and J 0 bases, with 12 bases left between them. As DNA, the CDR3 is TGTGCCAGCAGCCCTGGGAGCAACTCCTACAATGAGCAGTTCTTC. Its protein product is CASSPGSNSYNEQFF. Full variable domain (outside the CDR3, taken from reference TRBV28 and TRBJ2-1): DVKVTQSSRYLVKRTGEKVFLECVQDMDHENMFWYRQDPGLGLRLIYFSYDVKMKEKGDIPEGYSVSREKKERFSLILESASTNQTSMYLCASSPGSNSYNEQFFGPGTRLTVL.

V usage is TRBV5-1 and J usage is TRBJ1-1; 7 bases agree with TRBD1. V lost 2 bases and J lost 1; bases outside the gene matches: 5. Germline V gene data show CDR1 as SGHRS and CDR2 as YFSETQ. The CDR3 is 15 amino acids. CDR3: CASSFIEGANTEAFF. The CDR3 DNA follows: TGCGCCAGCAGCTTTATCGAGGGGGCGAACACTGAAGCTTTCTTT.

The rearrangement joins TRBV28 to TRBJ2-1; 8 nucleotides line up with TRBD2. CDR1 is MDHEN and CDR2 is SYDVKM in the germline V gene. V was pared by 5 bases and J by 4 bases, with 7 bases of the junction left unmatched. The CDR3 loop spans 15 amino acids. CDR3 DNA sequence: TGTGCCAGCAGTCAAGAGGGACTAGTTTACAATGAGCAGTTCTTC. Residues: CASSQEGLVYNEQFF.

V usage is TRBV5-4 and J usage is TRBJ2-1; no reliable D call. Germline V gene lookup returns CDR1 SGHNT and CDR2 YYREEE (reference sequence). This CDR3 has 14 amino acids. Trimming removed 0 bases from V and 8 bases from J, with 12 bases in between. CDR3 sequence (DNA): TGTGCCAGCAGCTTGGGACCGGCTAAGGATGAGCAGTTCTTC. Amino acids: CASSLGPAKDEQFF.